This TCR beta chain was identified in a study of vaccination and CD4 T cells after COVID-19. For the study at large: With a range of 35 to 161, the median interval from diagnosis to drawing post-COVID samples was 101 days.

Sequenced with the Oncomine TCR Beta short-read assay was DNA taken from cultured CD4+ T cells. The genomic DNA was obtained from cultured CD4+ T cells by extraction with the QIAamp micro DNA kit. TCRdb reprocessed the PCR reads via MiXCR and lists one record per CDR3 protein. This sample has 13,000 or so distinct CDR3 sequences, with approximately 50% found just once. CDR1 and CDR2 from the germline V gene are DFQATT and SNEGSKA (reference sequence). The trim removed 4 bases at V and 0 bases at J, leaving 9 bases unmatched. The CDR3 consists of 16 residues. This clonotype has just a few counts. Antigen specificity is unknown. Treatment given: roughly 10-day PBMC culture with coronavirus spike peptide pools or control peptides (ViraFEST assay). T cells were expanded with peptide pools, and expanded clonotypes were identified by TCR sequencing. The dates of positive PCR tests extended from March through December 2020 and came before the US Alpha, Beta and Delta variants.

The clonotype was recovered from a human donor who had recovered from COVID-19. Sequencing was carried out using CD4+ T cells from blood, cultured in vitro. This chain joins TRBV20-1 and TRBJ1-5; 7 nucleotides align to TRBD1. The CDR3 spells CSAIPGQSLSNQPQHF. The CDR3 nucleotides read TGCAGTGCTATACCGGGACAGTCGCTTAGCAATCAGCCCCAGCATTTT.